This paragraph reports one TCR beta chain. These data originate in a study of identical twins. The CDR3 runs to 15 residues. The germline gives CDR1 SGHRS, CDR2 YFSETQ. V was shortened by 3 bases and J by 0 bases, with 11 bases between the two germline ends. TCRdb recomputed calls from the 5' RACE reads with MiXCR, one row per CDR3 protein. The sample holds under 400,000 distinct CDR3 sequences, roughly 10% seen once. This chain joins TRBV5-1 and TRBJ2-3; tentative D call: TRBD2 (5 bases). The source is a woman aged 45-60 years in good health. Sequencing used naive T cells sorted from blood. This CDR3 reads CASSSVRGSTDTQYF. The DNA of the CDR3 is TGCGCCAGCAGCTCAGTCAGAGGGAGCACAGATACGCAGTATTTT.